The next 15 T cell receptor beta chains were all read from a single sample in a study of radiotherapy plus CTLA-4 blockade in lung cancer. Generated by immunoSEQ multiplex PCR, the TCRdb table keeps only in-frame clones and is missing some. The sample carries fewer than 95,000 clones, about 83% recorded once. The specimen was peripheral blood, collected from a patient treated with radiotherapy plus ipilimumab. The source of these receptors is a human donor with non-small cell lung cancer who had stable disease on radiotherapy plus ipilimumab.

This clone has just one count. The chain is built from TRBV6-5 and TRBJ2-6; tentatively, D is TRBD2 (5 bases). The germline V gene has CDR1 MNHEY and CDR2 SVGAGI. CDR3 length: 15 residues. The V end was cut by 5 bases, the J end by 0 bases, with 8 bases between. CDR3 coding DNA: TGTGCCAGCAGTGACTACAGCTCTGGGGCCAACGTCCTGACTTTC. Encoded protein: CASSDYSSGANVLTF.

V is TRBV27 and J is TRBJ2-5, with no clear D. The J call may be mistaken, given a closer DNA end match to TRBJ2-7. This CDR3 comprises 15 residues. Per the germline V gene, CDR1 is MNHEY and CDR2 is SMNVEV (reference sequence). The CDR3 sequence is CASSLSRTIGYEQYF. In nucleotides, the CDR3 is TGTGCCAGCAGTTTATCGAGGACGATTGGCTACGAGCAGTACTTC.

The V and J genes are TRBV28 and TRBJ1-3; D might be TRBD1 (6 bases). Germline V CDR1 and CDR2: MDHEN, SYDVKM. Trimming cost V 4 bases and J 0 bases, with 10 bases left between them. CDR3 length equals 15 residues. In DNA form, the CDR3 reads TGTGCCAGCAGTTGGGGGGGCTACTCTGGAAACACCATATATTTT. Its protein is CASSWGGYSGNTIYF.

This chain links TRBV6-5 with TRBJ2-7; 8 bases are shared with TRBD1. Germline V gene lookup returns CDR1 MNHEY and CDR2 SVGAGI. This CDR3 spans 14 amino acids. Trimming at V came to 6 bases and at J to 0 bases, leaving 4 bases not matched to a gene. The chain's CDR3 is CASSRDRISYEQYF. The CDR3 nucleotides read TGTGCCAGCAGCCGGGACAGGATCTCCTACGAGCAGTACTTC.

The V gene is TRBV5-1, the J gene TRBJ2-1; D not certain. V shed 4 bases and J shed 0 bases, with 8 bases lying between them. Germline CDR1 and CDR2: SGHRS and YFSETQ. CDR3 size: 14 residues. The CDR3 sequence: CASSAQSSYNEQFF. The CDR3 nucleotides read TGCGCCAGCAGCGCCCAGAGCTCCTACAATGAGCAGTTCTTC.

The chain recombines TRBV14 with TRBJ1-4; D is unresolved. CDR3 length equals 15 residues. Germline V gene data show CDR1 as SGHDN and CDR2 as FVKESK. Trimming removed 2 bases from V and 0 bases from J, with 7 bases in between. The CDR3 region has the DNA TGTGCCAGCAGCCAAACAAGACCAACTAATGAAAAACTGTTTTTT. Translated, it gives CASSQTRPTNEKLFF.

About this clone: The sample contains more than one DNA sequence encoding this CDR3. The chain links TRBV7-3 to TRBJ2-2; no definite D call. The ends were cut back, 2 bases at V and 0 bases at J, with 4 bases in the middle. CDR3 length: 14 residues. In germline, CDR1 is SGHTA, CDR2 FQGTGA. CDR3 residues: CASSLGTNTGELFF. CDR3 DNA sequence: TGTGCCAGCAGCTTAGGAACGAACACCGGGGAGCTGTTTTTT.

The chain combines TRBV13 with TRBJ2-2; TRBD2 agrees at 8 bases. The CDR3 length is 16 residues. J lost 5 bases, V lost 5 bases, and 10 bases had no gene match. The germline gives CDR1 PRHDT, CDR2 FYEKMQ (reference sequence). CDR3 in amino acids: CASSLGGAQATGELFF. DNA for the CDR3: TGTGCCAGCAGCCTCGGGGGGGCGCAAGCTACCGGGGAGCTGTTTTTT.

The chain links TRBV5-1 to TRBJ2-5, with TRBD1 identical over 11 bases. With 0 bases clipped from V and 4 bases from J, the junction kept 5 bases outside the gene matches. This CDR3 has 16 amino acids. The germline V gene has CDR1 SGHRS and CDR2 YFSETQ. The CDR3 nucleotides read TGCGCCAGCAGCTTGGAGGGACAGGGGGTCCGAGAGACCCAGTACTTC. This translates into CASSLEGQGVRETQYF.

CDR3 sequence reads: CASSTRGALTDTQYF. The CDR3 DNA reads TGTGCCAGCTCAACTCGAGGGGCGCTGACAGATACGCAGTATTTT. The J gene is TRBJ2-3, the V gene TRBV18, with D possibly being TRBD1 or TRBD2 (5 bases each). Germline V lookup: CDR1 KGHSH, CDR2 LQKENI. CDR3 length: 15 residues. Trimming stripped 5 bases from V and 3 bases from J, with 15 bases between.

This chain links TRBV9 with TRBJ1-1; 7 nucleotides match TRBD1. The CDR3 spans 14 residues. V was pared by 0 bases and J by 4 bases, with 3 bases of the junction left unmatched. Germline CDR1 is SGDLS and CDR2 is YYNGEE. CDR3 protein: CASSVDTGATEAFF. In DNA form, the CDR3 reads TGTGCCAGCAGCGTAGACACAGGGGCCACTGAAGCTTTCTTT.

The chain is built from TRBV6-6 and TRBJ2-3; D gene ambiguous. This CDR3 has 12 amino acids. Germline V gene sequence: CDR1 MNHNY, CDR2 SVGAGI (reference sequence). V was trimmed by 0 bases and J by 6 bases, leaving 4 bases between them. CDR3 sequence: CASSYSSDTQYF. The CDR3 DNA follows: TGTGCCAGCAGTTACTCGTCTGATACGCAGTATTTT.

The gene calls are TRBV5-4 and TRBJ2-2; D remains unclear. In germline, CDR1 is SGHNT, CDR2 YYREEE (reference sequence). The CDR3 sequence is 15 residues long. Trimming pared 4 bases from V and 0 bases from J, leaving 10 bases between. The CDR3 DNA reads TGTGCCAGCAGCCCGATGATGTCGAACACCGGGGAGCTGTTTTTT. This codes for CASSPMMSNTGELFF.

This sequence joins TRBV27 and TRBJ2-7, with TRBD1 identical over 7 bases. The germline V gene encodes CDR1 MNHEY and CDR2 SMNVEV (reference sequence). J lost 6 bases, V lost 6 bases, and 14 bases had no gene match. The CDR3 contains 15 residues. The CDR3 DNA reads TGTGCCAGCAGAGGTGGACAGGCTCTCCCAATCGAGCAGTACTTC. Encoded protein: CASRGGQALPIEQYF.

This clone was seen only once. This sequence joins TRBV7-6 and TRBJ2-3; 9 nucleotides align to TRBD2. CDR1 SGHVS and CDR2 FNYEAQ come from the germline V gene. The V gene end was trimmed by 11 bases and the J gene end by 2 bases; junction bases not matched to a gene: 8. This CDR3 region has 14 residues. The CDR3 sequence: CAGSSGTNTDTQYF. The CDR3 nucleotides are TGTGCCGGATCTAGCGGGACCAACACAGATACGCAGTATTTT.